This T cell receptor (beta chain) stems from a study of shared clonotypes between healthy human individuals. Study-wide results and limits: Sample collection involved blood only; tissue repertoires are likely different.

This clone is a singleton in its sample. Its antigen is not identified. Sequencing was at deep level. How the authors handled the data: Because ImmunoSEQ provided only junction sequences with no quality scores, the filtering differed. Assay: immunoSEQ multiplex PCR; the TCRdb copy retains only in-frame clones and omits some. The D gene and trimming were derived from the DNA, and the V and J assignments and clone size from that table. Of roughly 480,000 clones in the sample, roughly 85% are singletons; the top ten hold roughly 12%. Researchers drew on about 90 million PBMCs for genomic DNA from unsorted samples. V was clipped by 5 bases and J by 0 bases, with 12 bases between them. The CDR3 spans 15 residues. CDR1 and CDR2 (germline): SGHTA, FQGNSA.

The clonotype originates from a woman in her thirties or forties in good health. Some clones in this sample may be carry-over from other donors' samples. The sequencing input was PBMCs. The chain employs TRBV7-2 and TRBJ2-3, with D possibly TRBD2 on 5 matching bases. CDR3 sequence reads: CASSPVRGSTDTQYF. DNA for the CDR3: TGTGCCAGCAGCCCGGTAAGAGGGAGCACAGATACGCAGTATTTT.